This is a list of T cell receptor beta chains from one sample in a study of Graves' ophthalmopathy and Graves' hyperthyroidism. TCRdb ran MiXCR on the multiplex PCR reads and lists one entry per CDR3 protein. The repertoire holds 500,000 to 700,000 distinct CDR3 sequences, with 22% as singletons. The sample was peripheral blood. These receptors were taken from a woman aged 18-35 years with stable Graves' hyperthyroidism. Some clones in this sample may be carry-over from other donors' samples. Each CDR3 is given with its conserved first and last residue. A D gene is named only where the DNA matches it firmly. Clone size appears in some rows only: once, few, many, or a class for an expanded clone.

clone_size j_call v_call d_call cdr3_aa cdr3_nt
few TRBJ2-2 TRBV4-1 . CASEAGANTGELFF TGCGCCAGCGAAGCCGGGGCGAACACCGGGGAGCTGTTTTTT
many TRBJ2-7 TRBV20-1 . CSAREATEEQYF TGCAGTGCTAGAGAGGCGACGGAAGAGCAGTACTTC
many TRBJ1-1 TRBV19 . CASSIVGPNTEAFF TGTGCCAGTAGTATTGTTGGCCCCAACACTGAAGCTTTCTTT
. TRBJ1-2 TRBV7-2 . CASSLEQGRDGYTF TGTGCCAGCAGCTTAGAGCAGGGCAGGGATGGCTACACCTTC
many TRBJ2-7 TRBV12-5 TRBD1 CASGPGTGGRYEQYF TGTGCTAGTGGTCCCGGGACAGGGGGCAGGTACGAGCAGTACTTC
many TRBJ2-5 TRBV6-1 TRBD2 CASSRGLAAKYETQYF TGTGCCAGCAGTCGCGGACTAGCGGCTAAATACGAGACCCAGTACTTC
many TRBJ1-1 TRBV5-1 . CASSFTGRDTEAFF TGCGCCAGCAGCTTTACAGGGCGGGACACTGAAGCTTTCTTT
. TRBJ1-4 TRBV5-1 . CASSLASRAGEKLFF TGCGCCAGCAGCCTGGCTTCACGGGCTGGTGAAAAACTGTTTTTT
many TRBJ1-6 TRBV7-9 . CASSFDEQGYNSPLHF TGTGCCAGCAGCTTTGACGAACAGGGATATAATTCACCCCTCCACTTT
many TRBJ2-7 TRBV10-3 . CATLGGFESYEQYF TGTGCCACCCTCGGGGGCTTTGAGTCCTACGAGCAGTACTTC
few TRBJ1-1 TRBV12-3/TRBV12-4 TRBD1 CASRGQGATTEAFF TGTGCCAGCAGGGGACAGGGTGCGACCACTGAAGCTTTCTTT
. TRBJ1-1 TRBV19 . CASSPGTPEAFF TGTGCCAGTAGTCCTGGGACACCCGAAGCTTTCTTT
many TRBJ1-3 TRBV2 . CASKPGGHTIYF TGTGCCAGCAAACCGGGGGGGCACACCATATATTTT
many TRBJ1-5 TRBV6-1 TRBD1 CASSAGGGQPQHF TGTGCCAGCAGTGCAGGGGGCGGTCAGCCCCAGCATTTT
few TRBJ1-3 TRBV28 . CASSLYRMVSSGNTIYF TGTGCCAGCAGTTTATACCGTATGGTTAGCTCTGGAAACACCATATATTTT
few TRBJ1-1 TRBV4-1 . CASSQDYGEGGTEAFF TGCGCCAGCAGCCAAGACTATGGGGAAGGGGGCACTGAAGCTTTCTTT
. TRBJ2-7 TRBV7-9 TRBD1 CASGRGQGVGEQYF TGTGCCAGCGGCCGGGGACAGGGTGTGGGCGAGCAGTACTTC
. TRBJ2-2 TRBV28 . CASSLGSGVDTGELFF TGTGCCAGCAGTTTAGGTTCAGGGGTCGACACCGGGGAGCTGTTTTTT
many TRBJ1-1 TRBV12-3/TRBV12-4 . CASSPAPSLNTEAFF TGTGCCAGCAGCCCCGCTCCTAGTCTGAACACTGAAGCTTTCTTT
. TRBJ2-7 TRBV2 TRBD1 CASRGAPGTGFDEQYF TGTGCCAGCAGGGGGGCCCCCGGGACAGGCTTTGACGAGCAGTACTTC
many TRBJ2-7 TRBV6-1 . CASSEGSPSSYEQYF TGTGCCAGCAGTGAAGGTAGCCCGAGCTCCTACGAGCAGTACTTC
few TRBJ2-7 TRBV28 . CASSPLTQMGTYEQYF TGTGCCAGCAGCCCACTGACCCAAATGGGGACCTACGAGCAGTACTTC
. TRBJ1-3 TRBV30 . CAWSSGYSGNTIYF TGTGCCTGGAGTTCGGGGTACTCTGGAAACACCATATATTTT
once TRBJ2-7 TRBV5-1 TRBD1 CASSPKTGQITYEQYF TGCGCCAGCAGCCCCAAAACGGGACAGATAACCTACGAGCAGTACTTC
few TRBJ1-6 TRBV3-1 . CASSHDFGGFYNSPLHF TGTGCCAGCAGCCACGATTTTGGGGGCTTCTATAATTCACCCCTCCACTTT
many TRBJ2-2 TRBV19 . CASSIATSNTGELFF TGTGCCAGTAGTATAGCCACTTCGAACACCGGGGAGCTGTTTTTT
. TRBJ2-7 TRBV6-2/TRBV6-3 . CASSYDSFSFYEQYF TGTGCCAGCAGTTACGACAGCTTCTCCTTCTACGAGCAGTACTTC
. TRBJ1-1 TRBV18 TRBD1 CASSPRITGGDTEAFF TGTGCCAGCTCACCACGCATAACAGGGGGCGACACTGAAGCTTTCTTT
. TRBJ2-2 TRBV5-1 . CASSPDRLTGELFF TGCGCCAGCAGCCCGGACAGACTCACCGGGGAGCTGTTTTTT
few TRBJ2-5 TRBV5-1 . CASSLSPGGHQETQYF TGCGCCAGCAGCTTATCTCCCGGGGGCCACCAAGAGACCCAGTACTTC
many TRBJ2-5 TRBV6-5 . CASSYSGKGMAGETQYF TGTGCCAGCAGTTACTCGGGAAAGGGGATGGCCGGGGAGACCCAGTACTTC
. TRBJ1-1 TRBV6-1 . CASRRTRGDTEAFF TGTGCCAGCAGGAGGACAAGGGGAGACACTGAAGCTTTCTTT
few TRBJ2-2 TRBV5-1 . CASSLGVGRESGGELFF TGCGCCAGCAGCTTGGGCGTTGGAAGGGAATCTGGCGGGGAGCTGTTTTTT
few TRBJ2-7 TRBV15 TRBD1 CATSKRTGGGYEQYF TGTGCCACCAGCAAACGGACAGGGGGCGGCTACGAGCAGTACTTC